A single sample is the source of the 18 T cell receptor beta chains below, sequenced in a study of blood T cell repertoires in COVID-19. The repertoire was sequenced with immunoSEQ multiplex PCR; TCRdb's copy has only in-frame clones and lacks some. The table lists 50,000 to 65,000 clones, 65% to 85% of them singletons. Sequencing input: PBMCs or T cells enriched from blood (not recorded which). Every receptor here comes from a woman between 55 and 75 years old who had been exposed to COVID-19.

J is TRBJ2-7 and V is TRBV28, with D tentatively TRBD2 (5 bases). Trimming shortened V by 7 bases and J by 2 bases, and 15 bases separated the two germline ends. Germline V gives CDR1 MDHEN, CDR2 SYDVKM. The CDR3 spans 14 residues. The CDR3 DNA sequence: TGTGCCAGCATTGCGGGCCCGCAGGCCTACGAGCAGTACTTC. Translating it yields CASIAGPQAYEQYF.

This sequence joins TRBV24-1 and TRBJ2-3, with D possibly matching TRBD1 (6 bases). CDR1 is KGHDR and CDR2 is SFDVKD in the germline V gene. V lost 6 bases, J lost 4 bases, and 7 bases lay in between. The CDR3 extends over 12 amino acids. CDR3 nucleotides: TGTGCCACCAGTCAGGGGTCAGATACGCAGTATTTT. Its protein is CATSQGSDTQYF.

This clone turned up a few times. V gene TRBV2 combines with J gene TRBJ2-5; 9 positions agree with TRBD1. With 6 bases clipped from V and 3 bases from J, the junction kept 8 bases outside the gene matches. This CDR3 contains 15 residues. The germline V gene has CDR1 SNHLY and CDR2 FYNNEI. This chain's CDR3 is CASRARTGEEETQYF. DNA for the CDR3: TGTGCCAGCAGGGCACGGACAGGGGAGGAAGAGACCCAGTACTTC.

The V gene is TRBV27, the J gene TRBJ1-4; D ambiguous. The germline gives CDR1 MNHEY, CDR2 SMNVEV (reference sequence). Trimming pared 5 bases from V and 8 bases from J, leaving 15 bases between. This CDR3 has 14 amino acids. CDR3 sequence reads: CASSLHSNREKLFF. Here the CDR3 DNA reads TGTGCCAGCAGTCTCCACTCCAACAGAGAAAAACTGTTTTTT.

V usage is TRBV6-6 and J usage is TRBJ2-2; 9 bases agree with TRBD1. V lost 6 bases and J lost 5; bases outside the gene matches: 22. This CDR3 spans 20 amino acids. CDR1 MNHNY and CDR2 SVGAGI come from the germline V gene (reference sequence). The CDR3, as DNA: TGTGCCAGCAGCCGGGATCCTAACATTGTGGGGACAGGGAGTACCGGGGAGCTGTTTTTT. Translated, it gives CASSRDPNIVGTGSTGELFF.

This sequence joins TRBV2 and TRBJ2-1, with 7 bases identical to TRBD2. The CDR3 spans 15 residues. CDR1 is SNHLY and CDR2 is FYNNEI in the germline V gene. J gave up 6 bases and V 0 bases, and 5 bases lay outside the gene matches. The CDR3 coding sequence is TGTGCCAGCAGTGAAGCGGGACTAAGCGGCAATGAGCAGTTCTTC. Amino acids: CASSEAGLSGNEQFF. Filled out from reference TRBV2 and TRBJ2-1, the complete variable domain reads EPEVTQTPSHQVTQMGQEVILRCVPISNHLYFYWYRQILGQKVEFLVSFYNNEISEKSEIFDDQFSVERPDGSNFTLKIRSTKLEDSAMYFCASSEAGLSGNEQFFGPGTRLTVL.

The V and J genes are TRBV5-1 and TRBJ2-7; TRBD1 aligns across 7 bases. There are 13 residues in the CDR3. Germline CDR1 SGHRS, CDR2 YFSETQ. J gave up 3 bases and V 4 bases, and 4 bases lay outside the gene matches. The CDR3 nucleotides read TGCGCCAGCAGCACCCGGGACAGCTACGAGCAGTACTTC. Translating gives CASSTRDSYEQYF. Filled out from reference TRBV5-1 and TRBJ2-7, the complete variable domain reads KAGVTQTPRYLIKTRGQQVTLSCSPISGHRSVSWYQQTPGQGLQFLFEYFSETQRNKGNFPGRFSGRQFSNSRSEMNVSTLELGDSALYLCASSTRDSYEQYFGPGTRLTVT.

The chain couples TRBV7-2 to TRBJ2-1, with 15 bases lining up with TRBD2. Trimming at V came to 5 bases and at J to 10 bases, leaving 9 bases not matched to a gene. Germline values: CDR1 SGHTA, CDR2 FQGNSA. The CDR3 is made up of 16 amino acids. The CDR3 here is CASSPGLAGGQGEQFF. As DNA, the CDR3 is TGTGCCAGCAGCCCGGGACTAGCGGGAGGCCAAGGGGAGCAGTTCTTC.

The rearrangement uses TRBV30 and TRBJ2-7; D is unresolved. There are 12 residues in the CDR3. V was trimmed by 0 bases and J by 3 bases, leaving 6 bases between them. Germline CDR1 is GTSNPN and CDR2 is SVGIG (reference sequence). For the CDR3, the DNA is TGTGCCTGGAGTGTGAGAGGCTACGAGCAGTACTTC. This sequence encodes CAWSVRGYEQYF.

This chain links TRBV3-1 (or the pseudogene TRBV3-2) with TRBJ1-3; 7 bases map to TRBD1. Germline loops: CDR1 LGHDT, CDR2 YNNKEL (reference sequence). The CDR3 contains 15 residues. V lost 1 base, J lost 1 base, and 1 base stayed unmatched. In DNA form, the CDR3 reads TGTGCCAGCAGCCAAGCAGGGGGTTCTGGAAACACCATATATTTT. It is translated as CASSQAGGSGNTIYF.

V and J are TRBV28 and TRBJ2-2; 10 positions match TRBD2. Losses at the gene ends were 4 bases for V and 5 bases for J; bases not matched to a gene: 7. The CDR3 length is 16 residues. CDR1 and CDR2 (germline): MDHEN, SYDVKM. The CDR3 region is CASSSPTSGSTGELFF. The CDR3 DNA follows: TGTGCCAGCAGTTCGCCGACTAGCGGGTCGACCGGGGAGCTGTTTTTT.

In this sample, this clone turned up many times. The CDR3, as DNA: TGCGCCAGCAGCCGCCTAGCGGGGGGGAATGAGCAGTTCTTC. Protein: CASSRLAGGNEQFF. This chain joins TRBV5-1 and TRBJ2-1; 12 bases line up with TRBD2. Trimming took 4 bases from V and 7 from J; bases not matched to a gene: 3. CDR1 is SGHRS, CDR2 YFSETQ, per germline. CDR3 length: 14 amino acids.

The J gene is TRBJ2-7, the V gene TRBV4-3, with D maybe TRBD1 (5 bases). Trimming shortened V by 4 bases and J by 0 bases, and 16 bases separated the two germline ends. CDR3 length: 16 residues. Looked up from germline, CDR1 is LGHNA and CDR2 is YSLEER. CDR3 residues: CASSPGVTDRSYEQYF. The CDR3 region has the DNA TGCGCCAGCAGCCCTGGTGTGACAGACCGCTCCTACGAGCAGTACTTC.

This clone was detected only once. This chain's CDR3 is CASSLLSDLQGQRGQYF. CDR3 nucleotides: TGTGCCAGCAGCCTACTTTCCGACCTTCAGGGACAGAGGGGGCAGTACTTC. The chain links TRBV27 to TRBJ2-7; 7 bases fit TRBD1. This CDR3 is built from 17 residues. The ends lost 6 bases at V and 9 bases at J; junction bases unmatched: 23. Germline loops: CDR1 MNHEY, CDR2 SMNVEV (reference sequence).

Here the CDR3 reads CAWSVPLGQGLNIQYF. The CDR3 region has the DNA TGTGCCTGGAGTGTACCACTAGGACAGGGGTTAAACATTCAGTACTTC. This rearrangement joins TRBV30 to TRBJ2-4; 9 bases align to TRBD1. The CDR3 contains 16 residues. V shed 0 bases, J shed 6 bases, and the junction held 9 bases outside the gene matches. Germline loops: CDR1 GTSNPN, CDR2 SVGIG (reference sequence).

The genes are TRBV27 and TRBJ2-3, with TRBD2 as a possible D gene (6 bases). This CDR3 has 15 residues. V lost 3 bases and J lost 1, with 11 bases in between. Germline CDR1 MNHEY, CDR2 SMNVEV (reference sequence). CDR3 sequence reads: CASSFRGARTDTQYF. The DNA of the CDR3 is TGTGCCAGCAGTTTCCGCGGGGCCCGCACAGATACGCAGTATTTT.

Here the CDR3 reads CASSWGLEREQFF. The CDR3 nucleotides read TGTGCCAGCAGTTGGGGACTAGAGCGTGAGCAGTTCTTC. V is TRBV28 and J is TRBJ2-1; 8 bases match TRBD2. The ends lost 4 bases at V and 9 bases at J; junction bases unmatched: 5. The germline V gene encodes CDR1 MDHEN and CDR2 SYDVKM. There are 13 residues in the CDR3.

The gene calls are TRBV11-2 and TRBJ2-3; no clear D. The CDR3 spans 13 residues. The V end was cut by 6 bases, the J end by 0 bases, with 7 bases between. The V gene's germline CDR1 is SGHAT and CDR2 FQNNGV. CDR3: CASRAPSTDTQYF. The CDR3 coding sequence is TGTGCCAGCAGAGCCCCTAGCACAGATACGCAGTATTTT.